These 23 T cell receptor beta chains came from one sample sequenced in a study of shared clonotypes between healthy human individuals. Repertoires were generated with immunoSEQ multiplex PCR, while TCRdb's copy carries only in-frame clones and drops some. In the table there are roughly 1,800,000 clones, around 96% of which are singletons. CD45RO-negative, CCR7-positively selected cells formed the naive CD8 fraction, excluding terminally differentiated effector memory CD45RA+ cells. Sequenced sample: naive CD8+ T cells sorted from blood. The receptors derive from a man aged 18 to 30 in good health.

The chain recombines TRBV7-2 with TRBJ1-1; TRBD1 is a possible D gene (6 bases). CDR1 and CDR2 (germline): SGHTA, FQGNSA. Trimming stripped 1 base from V and 4 bases from J, with 13 bases between. The CDR3 is 15 residues long. The CDR3 spells CASSLEGGFGTEAFF. For the CDR3, the DNA is TGTGCCAGCAGCTTAGAAGGGGGATTTGGCACTGAAGCTTTCTTT.

The chain carries TRBV15 and TRBJ1-2, with TRBD1 as a possible D gene (5 bases). Germline CDR1 LNHNV, CDR2 YYDKDF (reference sequence). The V end lost 0 bases, the J end lost 4 bases, and 15 bases lay between the germline ends. The length of the CDR3 is 16 residues. CDR3 in amino acids: CATSRDGAGAIYGYTF. CDR3 nucleotide sequence: TGTGCCACCAGCAGAGATGGGGCAGGAGCAATCTATGGCTACACCTTC.

The rearrangement links TRBV4-1 to TRBJ2-7; D is ambiguous. CDR3 length equals 14 residues. V lost 3 bases to trimming and J lost 0 bases, with 9 bases between them. Germline-derived CDR1 and CDR2 are MGHRA and YSYEKL. This CDR3 is CASSHFQSSYEQYF. The CDR3 nucleotides are TGCGCCAGCAGCCACTTCCAGAGCTCCTACGAGCAGTACTTC.

As regards this clone: A junction boundary mismatches the germline segment, possibly from a read error. The chain is built from TRBV29-1 and TRBJ1-1; D is perhaps TRBD1 (5 bases). Germline loops: CDR1 SQVTM, CDR2 ANQGSEA. This CDR3 is built from 15 residues. The CDR3 region is CSVEGDHRSNTEAFF. The CDR3 coding sequence is TGCAGCGTGGAAGGGGACCACAGGAGCAACACTGAAGCTTTCTTT.

The rearrangement uses TRBV4-3 and TRBJ2-2; TRBD2 matches at 7 bases. J lost 0 bases, V lost 0 bases, and 13 bases had no gene match. The CDR3 loop spans 20 amino acids. CDR1 and CDR2 from the germline V gene are LGHNA and YSLEER. The CDR3, as DNA: TGCGCCAGCAGCCAAGACCCTTGGGCTAGCGGATATACGAACACCGGGGAGCTGTTTTTT. Its translation is CASSQDPWASGYTNTGELFF.

The rearrangement links TRBV11-3 to TRBJ2-1; TRBD1 aligns across 10 bases. The V gene end was trimmed by 4 bases and the J gene end by 4 bases; junction bases not matched to a gene: 4. The CDR3 covers 15 residues. Germline CDR1 SGHNT, CDR2 YENEEA. The CDR3 region has the DNA TGTGCCAGCAGCTCCCGGGACAGGGGATACAATGAGCAGTTCTTC. Translating gives CASSSRDRGYNEQFF.

The chain couples TRBV5-1 to TRBJ2-7; D remains unclear. V lost 4 bases, J lost 3 bases, and 20 bases lay in between. The CDR3 has 16 residues. From germline, CDR1 is SGHRS and CDR2 YFSETQ. CDR3 DNA: TGCGCCAGCAGCCTAGATAGGGAAGGGCTCAACTACGAGCAGTACTTC. This gives the protein CASSLDREGLNYEQYF.

The chain couples TRBV4-1 to TRBJ2-2; D uncertain. Trimming took off 1 base at V and 7 bases at J, with 7 bases between the two ends. The CDR3 is 13 residues long. Germline-derived CDR1 and CDR2 are MGHRA and YSYEKL. The CDR3, as DNA: TGCGCCAGCAGCCAAGTAAGGGACGGGGAGCTGTTTTTT. This translates into CASSQVRDGELFF.

The J gene is TRBJ2-5, the V gene TRBV21-1; TRBD1 is the table's D call, not checked against the DNA. TRBV21-1 has pseudogene status. The CDR3 covers 15 residues. This CDR3 reads CASSKESQNRETQYF. As DNA, the CDR3 is TGTGCCAGCAGCAAAGAGTCACAGAACAGGGAGACCCAGTACTTC.

The chain uses TRBV7-9 and TRBJ2-7; D not resolved. This CDR3 region has 14 residues. Trimming removed 1 base from V and 2 bases from J, with 9 bases in between. Germline CDR1 and CDR2: SEHNR and FQNEAQ (reference sequence). Here the CDR3 reads CASSLGLDPYEQYF. As DNA, the CDR3 is TGTGCCAGCAGCTTAGGGCTGGACCCCTACGAGCAGTACTTC.

This clone has a single count. The V call is TRBV4-2, the J call TRBJ2-7; D is uncertain. CDR3 length: 14 residues. V dropped 1 base and J dropped 2 bases, with 9 bases sitting between them. Germline V CDR1 and CDR2: LGHNA, YNFKEQ. CDR3 residues: CASSQALPTYEQYF. CDR3 DNA: TGTGCCAGCAGCCAAGCTCTCCCCACCTACGAGCAGTACTTC.

The chain combines TRBV6-5 with TRBJ1-2, with a tentative D call TRBD1 (6 bases). CDR3 length: 12 amino acids. Germline loops: CDR1 MNHEY, CDR2 SVGAGI. V shed 10 bases and J shed 8 bases, with 17 bases lying between them. CDR3 region: CAIRGGHGGYTF. The CDR3 nucleotides are TGTGCCATCAGAGGGGGGCACGGAGGCTACACCTTC.

Here the CDR3 DNA reads TGTACAGGGACGGGACTACTCCCAGGGGAGACCCAGTACTTC. It specifies CTGTGLLPGETQYF. The chain links TRBV7-9 to TRBJ2-5; weak D call: TRBD2 (7 bases). Germline V gene lookup returns CDR1 SEHNR and CDR2 FQNEAQ (reference sequence). The CDR3 is 14 amino acids. The full variable domain, its missing parts supplied by reference TRBV7-9 and TRBJ2-5, is DTGVSQNPRHKITKRGQNVTFRCDPISEHNRLYWYRQTLGQGPEFLTYFQNEAQLEKSRLLSDRFSAERPKGSFSTLEIQRTEQGDSAMYLCTGTGLLPGETQYFGPGTRLLVL.

Turning to this clone: Different DNA sequences within this sample yield the same CDR3. The chain carries TRBV28 and TRBJ1-2, with TRBD1 matching 8 bases. V was clipped by 2 bases and J by 5 bases; unmatched bases: 4. From germline, CDR1 is MDHEN and CDR2 SYDVKM. This CDR3 has 14 amino acids. The CDR3 bases are TGTGCCAGCAGTTTACCCGGACAGGGTTATGGCTACACCTTC. Translated: CASSLPGQGYGYTF.

The chain joins TRBV9 to TRBJ1-4, with D hard to call. Trimming took 0 bases from V and 8 from J, leaving 14 bases between them. Germline CDR1 is SGDLS and CDR2 is YYNGEE. This CDR3 has 15 amino acids. The CDR3 nucleotides read TGTGCCAGCAGCGTAGAGGAGGGATCAGGCGAAAAACTGTTTTTT. Translation: CASSVEEGSGEKLFF. The full variable domain, with the rest looked up from reference TRBV9 and TRBJ1-4, is DSGVTQTPKHLITATGQRVTLRCSPRSGDLSVYWYQQSLDQGLQFLIQYYNGEERAKGNILERFSAQQFPDLHSELNLSSLELGDSALYFCASSVEEGSGEKLFFGSGTQLSVL.

This clone showed up just once. The chain joins TRBV27 to TRBJ1-4, with 9 bases identical to TRBD1. Trimming cost V 7 bases and J 8 bases; bases outside gene matches: 2. CDR1 is MNHEY, CDR2 SMNVEV, per germline (reference sequence). The CDR3 totals 12 residues. The CDR3 reads CASKTGGEKLFF. CDR3 DNA sequence: TGTGCCAGCAAGACAGGGGGGGAAAAACTGTTTTTT.

The rearrangement joins TRBV7-9 to TRBJ2-1, with TRBD1 matching over 7 bases. The germline V gene has CDR1 SEHNR and CDR2 FQNEAQ (reference sequence). This CDR3 is 15 amino acids long. V lost 6 bases to trimming and J lost 7 bases; unmatched junction nucleotides: 12. CDR3 in amino acids: CASSSRGRSMNEQFF. In nucleotides, the CDR3 is TGTGCCAGCAGTTCGAGGGGGCGCAGTATGAATGAGCAGTTCTTC.

The chain links TRBV28 to TRBJ1-1, with D possibly matching TRBD1 (5 bases). Between the trimmed V and J ends, which lost 7 bases and 7 bases, there was a span of 13 bases. CDR1 MDHEN and CDR2 SYDVKM come from the germline V gene. The CDR3 has 12 residues. The CDR3 sequence is CASIGARVEAFF. The CDR3 DNA reads TGTGCCAGCATCGGGGCCAGAGTTGAAGCTTTCTTT.

V and J are TRBV5-6 and TRBJ1-2; a weak D match, TRBD1 (5 bases). CDR1 SGHDT and CDR2 YYEEEE come from the germline V gene. V lost 4 bases and J 4 bases, leaving 20 bases between the germline ends. The CDR3 is 16 amino acids. In DNA form, the CDR3 reads TGTGCCAGCAGCAGTGGTGAGGGGTCGGTAGTCTATGGCTACACCTTC. This encodes CASSSGEGSVVYGYTF. Complete variable domain (other parts from reference TRBV5-6 and TRBJ1-2): DAGVTQSPTHLIKTRGQQVTLRCSPKSGHDTVSWYQQALGQGPQFIFQYYEEEERQRGNFPDRFSGHQFPNYSSELNVNALLLGDSALYLCASSSGEGSVVYGYTFGSGTRLTVV.

Worth noting for this clone: The sample contains more than one DNA sequence encoding this CDR3. The chain employs TRBV4-1 and TRBJ2-7, with D unresolved. The CDR3 runs to 12 residues. Trimming stripped 0 bases from V and 7 bases from J, with 7 bases between. Per germline, CDR1 MGHRA and CDR2 YSYEKL. The CDR3 loop is CASSQDGVEQYF. The DNA for the CDR3 is TGCGCCAGCAGCCAAGATGGCGTTGAGCAGTACTTC.

The chain combines TRBV6-5 with TRBJ1-2; D might be TRBD1 (5 bases). Germline assignment: CDR1 MNHEY and CDR2 SVGAGI. This CDR3 comprises 13 residues. Trimming cost V 4 bases and J 4 bases, with 10 bases left between them. The CDR3 coding sequence is TGTGCCAGCAGTTGGGACGCCTTCTATGGCTACACCTTC. This gives the protein CASSWDAFYGYTF.

This chain connects TRBV6-5 to TRBJ1-5; D is unclear. The CDR3 length is 14 residues. V was pared by 3 bases and J by 1 base, with 7 bases between. Germline V lookup: CDR1 MNHEY, CDR2 SVGAGI. The CDR3 DNA reads TGTGCCAGCAGTTATATGGGAAGCAATCAGCCCCAGCATTTT. Translating gives CASSYMGSNQPQHF.

With respect to this clone: At one end the junction does not follow the germline gene, possibly because of a read error. J is TRBJ2-5 and V is TRBV7-7, with 10 bases lining up with TRBD2. This CDR3 comprises 16 residues. Germline-derived CDR1 and CDR2 are SSHAT and FNYEAQ (reference sequence). CDR3 sequence: CASSYSGLAGEETQYF. CDR3 nucleotides: TGTGCTAGCAGCTACAGCGGGCTAGCGGGAGAAGAGACCCAGTACTTC. Complete variable domain (other parts from reference TRBV7-7 and TRBJ2-5): GAGVSQSPRYKVTKRGQDVTLRCDPISSHATLYWYQQALGQGPEFLTYFNYEAQPDKSGLPSDRFSAERPEGSISTLTIQRTEQRDSAMYRCASSYSGLAGEETQYFGPGTRLLVL.